This TCR beta chain was recorded in a study of cytomegalovirus exposure and HLA in healthy donors. The ends lost 0 bases at V and 7 bases at J; junction bases unmatched: 5. Germline loops: CDR1 SEHNR, CDR2 FQNEAQ (reference sequence). There are 14 residues in the CDR3. Use of 60 Vbeta and 13 Jbeta primers characterized the PCR. In the source study's methods: A follow-up analysis tallied tens of millions of unique TCR beta chains, roughly 11 million shared. Measured with immunoSEQ multiplex PCR; TCRdb has only the in-frame clones, and not every one. V and J calls and clone size are those listed in that table; D and trimming were worked out from the DNA. This repertoire shows 100,000 to 150,000 clones, 50% to 80% found once; its top ten account for about 8.1%.

Sequencing was performed on PBMCs. The sequence was obtained from a woman in her thirties or forties in good health and CMV-seropositive. This chain links TRBV7-9 with TRBJ1-2; 7 nucleotides agree with TRBD1. The CDR3 reads CASSLADRVFGYTF. In nucleotides, the CDR3 is TGTGCCAGCAGCTTAGCTGACAGGGTCTTTGGCTACACCTTC. Based on the CDR3 plus reference TRBV7-9 and TRBJ1-2, the full variable domain is DTGVSQNPRHKITKRGQNVTFRCDPISEHNRLYWYRQTLGQGPEFLTYFQNEAQLEKSRLLSDRFSAERPKGSFSTLEIQRTEQGDSAMYLCASSLADRVFGYTFGSGTRLTVV.